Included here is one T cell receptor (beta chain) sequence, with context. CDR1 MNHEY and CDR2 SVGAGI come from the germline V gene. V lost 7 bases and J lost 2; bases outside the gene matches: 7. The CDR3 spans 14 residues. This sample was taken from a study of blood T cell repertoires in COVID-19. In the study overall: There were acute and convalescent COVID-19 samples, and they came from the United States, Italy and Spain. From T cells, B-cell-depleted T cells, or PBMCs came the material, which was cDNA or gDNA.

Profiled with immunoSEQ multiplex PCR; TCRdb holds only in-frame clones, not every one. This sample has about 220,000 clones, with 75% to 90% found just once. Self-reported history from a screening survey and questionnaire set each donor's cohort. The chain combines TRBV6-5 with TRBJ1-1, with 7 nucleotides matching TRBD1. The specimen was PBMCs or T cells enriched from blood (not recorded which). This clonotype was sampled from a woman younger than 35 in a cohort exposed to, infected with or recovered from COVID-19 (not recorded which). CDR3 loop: CASTRDRDNTEAFF. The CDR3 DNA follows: TGTGCCAGCACCCGGGACAGAGACAACACTGAAGCTTTCTTT.